This T cell receptor (beta chain) comes out of a study of PD-1 blockade in classical Hodgkin lymphoma. Generated by immunoSEQ multiplex PCR, the TCRdb table keeps only in-frame clones and is missing some. This sample has 25,000 to 30,000 clones, with 89% found just once. This clone has only a few counts. Regarding time point: newly diagnosed, previously untreated cHL patient sample. The study purified CD4+ T cells from thawed PBMCs using magnetic negative selection. V gave up 0 bases and J gave up 7 bases, with 15 bases separating them. CDR1 and CDR2 from the germline V gene are MNHEY and SMNVEV (reference sequence). The CDR3 length is 16 residues.

This chain connects TRBV27 to TRBJ1-4; possibly TRBD1 for D (5 bases). The receptor was isolated from a human donor with classical Hodgkin lymphoma. Sequencing used CD4+ T cells from blood. The CDR3 nucleotides read TGTGCCAGCAGTTTATCGGTCGCAGGGAGGACTGAAAAACTGTTTTTT. This gives the protein CASSLSVAGRTEKLFF.